This entry describes one T cell receptor beta chain. Antigen: not known. Data came from immunoSEQ multiplex PCR; TCRdb stores just in-frame clones and leaves some out. The repertoire holds almost 90,000 clones, with 87% as singletons. These data come from a study of OX40 agonist ivuxolimab in advanced cancers. Study at large: Dosing consisted of intravenous ivuxolimab at 0.01 to 10 mg/kg every 2 weeks. Partial responses were achieved by three patients, one with hepatocellular carcinoma and two with cutaneous melanoma.

The germline V gene has CDR1 MNHNS and CDR2 SASEGT. The CDR3 consists of 14 residues. V was cut by 4 bases and J by 8 bases, with 12 bases left in between. Study observations and caveats: CD8+ T cells showed, on average, more clonal expansion than CD4+ cells. Dosing at 0.1 to 3.0 mg/kg was accompanied by clonal expansion of CD4+ and CD8+ blood T cells by week 6.

The rearrangement links TRBV6-1 to TRBJ1-6, with TRBD1 as a possible D gene (6 bases). This receptor was obtained from an adult with an advanced solid tumor such as melanoma, head and neck, liver or kidney cancer. Source: CD4+ or CD8+ T cells sorted from blood, taken in a trial of the OX40 agonist ivuxolimab. The CDR3 is CASSGRSGDSPLHF. The CDR3 DNA reads TGTGCCAGCAGTGGCAGGTCAGGGGATTCACCCCTCCACTTT.